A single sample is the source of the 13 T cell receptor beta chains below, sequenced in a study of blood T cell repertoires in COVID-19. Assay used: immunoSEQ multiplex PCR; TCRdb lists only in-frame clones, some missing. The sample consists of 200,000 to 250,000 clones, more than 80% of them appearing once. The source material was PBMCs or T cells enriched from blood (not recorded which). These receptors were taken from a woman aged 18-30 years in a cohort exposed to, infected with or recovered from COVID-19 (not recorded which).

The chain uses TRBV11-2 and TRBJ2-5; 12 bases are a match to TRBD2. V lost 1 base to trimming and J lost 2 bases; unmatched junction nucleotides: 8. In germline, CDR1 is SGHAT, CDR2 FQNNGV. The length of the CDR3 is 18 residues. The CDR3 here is CASSLGKGLAGGQETQYF. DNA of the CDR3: TGTGCCAGCAGCTTAGGAAAAGGGCTAGCGGGGGGGCAAGAGACCCAGTACTTC.

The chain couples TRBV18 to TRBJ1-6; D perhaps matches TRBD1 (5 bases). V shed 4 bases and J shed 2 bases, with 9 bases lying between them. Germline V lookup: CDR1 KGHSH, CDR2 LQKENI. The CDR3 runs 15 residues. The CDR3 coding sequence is TGTGCCAGCTCACTTCAGGGTACCTATAATTCACCCCTCCACTTT. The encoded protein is CASSLQGTYNSPLHF. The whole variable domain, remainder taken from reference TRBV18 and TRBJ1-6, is NAGVMQNPRHLVRRRGQEARLRCSPMKGHSHVYWYRQLPEEGLKFMVYLQKENIIDESGMPKERFSAEFPKEGPSILRIQQVVRGDSAAYFCASSLQGTYNSPLHFGNGTRLTVT.

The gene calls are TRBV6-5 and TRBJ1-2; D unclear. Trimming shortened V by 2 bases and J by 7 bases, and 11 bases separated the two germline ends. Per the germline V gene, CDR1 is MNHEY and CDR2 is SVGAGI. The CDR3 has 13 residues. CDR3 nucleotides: TGTGCCAGCAGTTACGGAGGGTACGGTGGCTACACCTTC. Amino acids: CASSYGGYGGYTF.

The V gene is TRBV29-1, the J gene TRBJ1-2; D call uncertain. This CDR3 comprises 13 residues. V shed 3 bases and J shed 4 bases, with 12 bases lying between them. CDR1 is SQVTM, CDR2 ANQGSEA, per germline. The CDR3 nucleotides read TGCAGCGTTGATAGTACAGAGAGCTATGGCTACACCTTC. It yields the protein CSVDSTESYGYTF.

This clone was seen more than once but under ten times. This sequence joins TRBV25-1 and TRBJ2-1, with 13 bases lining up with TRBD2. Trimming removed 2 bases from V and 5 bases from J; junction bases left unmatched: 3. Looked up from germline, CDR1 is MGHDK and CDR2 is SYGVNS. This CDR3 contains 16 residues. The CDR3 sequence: CASSEGTSGKHNEQFF. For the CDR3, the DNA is TGTGCCAGCAGTGAAGGGACTAGCGGGAAGCACAATGAGCAGTTCTTC.

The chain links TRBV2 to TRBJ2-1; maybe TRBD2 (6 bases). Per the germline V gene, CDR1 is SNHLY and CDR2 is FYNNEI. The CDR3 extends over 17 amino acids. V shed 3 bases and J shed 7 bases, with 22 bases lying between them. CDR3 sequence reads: CASSDGRLSGPRNEQFF. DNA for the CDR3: TGTGCCAGCAGTGATGGTCGTTTGAGCGGGCCGAGGAATGAGCAGTTCTTC.

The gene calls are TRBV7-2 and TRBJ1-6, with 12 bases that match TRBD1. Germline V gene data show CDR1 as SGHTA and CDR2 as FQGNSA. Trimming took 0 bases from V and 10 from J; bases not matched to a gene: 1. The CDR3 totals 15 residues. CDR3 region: CASSLAGQGASPLHF. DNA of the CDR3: TGTGCCAGCAGCTTAGCGGGACAGGGGGCCTCACCCCTCCACTTT.

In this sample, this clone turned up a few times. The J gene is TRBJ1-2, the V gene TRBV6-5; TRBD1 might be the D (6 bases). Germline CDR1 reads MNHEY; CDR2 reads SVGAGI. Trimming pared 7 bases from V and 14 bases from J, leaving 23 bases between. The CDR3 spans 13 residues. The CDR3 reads CASNNAPTDSPTF. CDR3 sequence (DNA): TGTGCCAGCAACAACGCCCCGACGGACAGCCCAACCTTC.

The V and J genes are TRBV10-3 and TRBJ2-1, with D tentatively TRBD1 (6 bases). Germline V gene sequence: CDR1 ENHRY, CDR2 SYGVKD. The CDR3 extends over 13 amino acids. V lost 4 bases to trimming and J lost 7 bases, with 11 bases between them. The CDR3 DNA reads TGTGCCATCAGTGCAGGGGACGCGAATGAGCAGTTCTTC. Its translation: CAISAGDANEQFF.

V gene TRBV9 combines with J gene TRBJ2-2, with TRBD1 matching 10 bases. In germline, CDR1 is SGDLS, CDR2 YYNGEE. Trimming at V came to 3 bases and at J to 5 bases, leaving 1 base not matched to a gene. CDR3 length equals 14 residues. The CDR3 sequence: CASSAGQGTGELFF. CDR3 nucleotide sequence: TGTGCCAGCAGCGCGGGACAGGGGACCGGGGAGCTGTTTTTT.

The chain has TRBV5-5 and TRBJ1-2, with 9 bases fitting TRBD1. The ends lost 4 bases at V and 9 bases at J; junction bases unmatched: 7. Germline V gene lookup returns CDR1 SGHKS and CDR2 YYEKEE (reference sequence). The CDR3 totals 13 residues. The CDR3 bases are TGTGCCAGCAGCCGGACAGGGGATATGAGCTACACCTTC. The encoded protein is CASSRTGDMSYTF.

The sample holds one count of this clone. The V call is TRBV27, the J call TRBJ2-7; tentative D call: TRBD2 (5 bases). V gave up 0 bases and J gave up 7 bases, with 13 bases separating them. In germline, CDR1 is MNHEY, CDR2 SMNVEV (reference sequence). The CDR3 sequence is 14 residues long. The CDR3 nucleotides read TGTGCCAGCAGTTTATCTGGGAGTACTGGAGAGCAGTACTTC. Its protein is CASSLSGSTGEQYF.

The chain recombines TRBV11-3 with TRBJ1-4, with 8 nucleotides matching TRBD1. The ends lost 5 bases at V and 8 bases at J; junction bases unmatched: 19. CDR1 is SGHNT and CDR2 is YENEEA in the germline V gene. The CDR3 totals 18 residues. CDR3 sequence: CASSRTTNYGTGDEKLFF. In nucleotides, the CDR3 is TGTGCCAGCAGCCGCACGACGAACTACGGGACAGGAGACGAAAAACTGTTTTTT.